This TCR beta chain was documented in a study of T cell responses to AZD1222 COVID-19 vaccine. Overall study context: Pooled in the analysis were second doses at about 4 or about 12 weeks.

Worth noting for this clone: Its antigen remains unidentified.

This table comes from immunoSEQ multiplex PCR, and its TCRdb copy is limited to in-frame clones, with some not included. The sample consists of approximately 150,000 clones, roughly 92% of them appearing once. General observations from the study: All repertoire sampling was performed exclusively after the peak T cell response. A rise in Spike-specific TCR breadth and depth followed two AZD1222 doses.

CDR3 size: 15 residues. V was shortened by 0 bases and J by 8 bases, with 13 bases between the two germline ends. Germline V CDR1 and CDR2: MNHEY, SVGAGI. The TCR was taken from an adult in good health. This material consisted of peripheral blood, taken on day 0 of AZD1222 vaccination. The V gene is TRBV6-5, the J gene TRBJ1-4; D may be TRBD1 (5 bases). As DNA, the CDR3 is TGTGCCAGCAGTTACTCGGGACCTACGGAGGAAAAACTGTTTTTT. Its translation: CASSYSGPTEEKLFF.